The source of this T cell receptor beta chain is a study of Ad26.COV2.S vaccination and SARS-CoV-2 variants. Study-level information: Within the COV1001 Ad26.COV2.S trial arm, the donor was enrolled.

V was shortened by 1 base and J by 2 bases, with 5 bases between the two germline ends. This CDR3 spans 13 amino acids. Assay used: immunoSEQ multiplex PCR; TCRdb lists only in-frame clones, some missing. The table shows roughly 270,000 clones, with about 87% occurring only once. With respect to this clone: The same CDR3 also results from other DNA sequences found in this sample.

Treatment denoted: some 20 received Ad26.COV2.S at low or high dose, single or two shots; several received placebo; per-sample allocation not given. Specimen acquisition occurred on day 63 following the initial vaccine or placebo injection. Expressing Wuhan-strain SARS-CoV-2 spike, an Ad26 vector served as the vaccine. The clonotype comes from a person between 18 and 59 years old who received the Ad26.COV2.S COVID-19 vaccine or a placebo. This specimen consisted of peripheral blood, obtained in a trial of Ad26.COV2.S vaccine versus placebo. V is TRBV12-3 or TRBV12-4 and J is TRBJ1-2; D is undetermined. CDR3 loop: CASSLGRNYGYTF. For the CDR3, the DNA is TGTGCCAGCAGTTTAGGACGGAACTATGGCTACACCTTC.